This T cell receptor beta chain comes out of a study of cytomegalovirus exposure and HLA in healthy donors. Study-level information: Researchers previously reported finding 117 million unique TCR beta sequences from 170 million or so T cells.

It was with 60 Vbeta and 13 Jbeta primers that the PCR ran. The data were produced by immunoSEQ multiplex PCR, yet TCRdb's version contains in-frame clones alone and is incomplete. In the table there are about 180,000 clones, over 80% of which are singletons. Germline CDR1 and CDR2: ENHRY and SYGVKD. V was trimmed by 4 bases and J by 0 bases, leaving 13 bases between them. The CDR3 extends over 15 amino acids. The specimen sequenced was PBMCs. The gene calls are TRBV10-3 and TRBJ2-7; weak D call: TRBD2 (5 bases). The TCR sequence derives from a man in his forties in good health and CMV-seronegative. CDR3 nucleotide sequence: TGTGCCATCAGTGGACCGGGGTCTAGCTCCTACGAGCAGTACTTC. It codes for CAISGPGSSSYEQYF.